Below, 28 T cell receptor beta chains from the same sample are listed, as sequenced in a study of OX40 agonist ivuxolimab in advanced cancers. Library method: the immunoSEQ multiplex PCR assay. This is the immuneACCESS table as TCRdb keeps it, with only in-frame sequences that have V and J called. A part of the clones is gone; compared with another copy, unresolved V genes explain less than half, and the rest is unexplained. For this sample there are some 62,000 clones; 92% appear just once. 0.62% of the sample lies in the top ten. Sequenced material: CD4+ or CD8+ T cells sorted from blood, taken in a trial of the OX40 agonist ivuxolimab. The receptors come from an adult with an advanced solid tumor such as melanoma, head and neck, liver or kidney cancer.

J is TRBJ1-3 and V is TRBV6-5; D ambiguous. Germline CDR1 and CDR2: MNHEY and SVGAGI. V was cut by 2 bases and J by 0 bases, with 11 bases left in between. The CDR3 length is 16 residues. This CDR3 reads CASSYGGGYSGNTIYF. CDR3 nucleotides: TGTGCCAGCAGTTACGGTGGCGGCTACTCTGGAAACACCATATATTTT.

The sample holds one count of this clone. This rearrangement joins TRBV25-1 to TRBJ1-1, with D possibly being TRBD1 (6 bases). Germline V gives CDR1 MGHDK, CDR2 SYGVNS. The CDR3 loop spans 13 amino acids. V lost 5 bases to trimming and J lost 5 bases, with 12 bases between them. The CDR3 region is CASSTQGSTEAFF. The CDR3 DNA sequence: TGTGCCAGCAGTACACAGGGTTCAACTGAAGCTTTCTTT.

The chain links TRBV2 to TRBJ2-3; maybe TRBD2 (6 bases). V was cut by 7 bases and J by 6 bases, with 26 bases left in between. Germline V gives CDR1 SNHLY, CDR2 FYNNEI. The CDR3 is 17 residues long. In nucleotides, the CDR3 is TGTGCCAGCATTGGAGCGTCTGGCGGGATGGGGACCGATACGCAGTATTTT. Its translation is CASIGASGGMGTDTQYF.

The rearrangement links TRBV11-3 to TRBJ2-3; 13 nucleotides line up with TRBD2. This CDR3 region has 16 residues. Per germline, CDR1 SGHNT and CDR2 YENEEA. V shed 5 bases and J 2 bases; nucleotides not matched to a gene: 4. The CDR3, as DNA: TGTGCCAGCAGCCGGACTAGCGGGGGTGCCACAGATACGCAGTATTTT. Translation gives CASSRTSGGATDTQYF. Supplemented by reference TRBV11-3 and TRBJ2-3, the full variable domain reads EAGVVQSPRYKIIEKKQPVAFWCNPISGHNTLYWYLQNLGQGPELLIRYENEEAVDDSQLPKDRFSAERLKGVDSTLKIQPAELGDSAVYLCASSRTSGGATDTQYFGPGTRLTVL.

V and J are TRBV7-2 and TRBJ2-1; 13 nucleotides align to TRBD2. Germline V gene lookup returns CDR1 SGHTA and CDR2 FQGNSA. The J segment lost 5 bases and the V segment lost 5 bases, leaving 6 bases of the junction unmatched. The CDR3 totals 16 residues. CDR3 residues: CASSHGLAGANNEQFF. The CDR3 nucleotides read TGTGCCAGCAGCCACGGACTAGCGGGAGCCAACAATGAGCAGTTCTTC.

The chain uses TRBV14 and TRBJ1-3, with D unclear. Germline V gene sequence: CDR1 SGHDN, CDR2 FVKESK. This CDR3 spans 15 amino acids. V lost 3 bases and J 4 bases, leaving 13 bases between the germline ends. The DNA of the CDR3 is TGTGCCAGCAGCCACGCCGGGATAAGAGGAAACACCATATATTTT. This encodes CASSHAGIRGNTIYF.

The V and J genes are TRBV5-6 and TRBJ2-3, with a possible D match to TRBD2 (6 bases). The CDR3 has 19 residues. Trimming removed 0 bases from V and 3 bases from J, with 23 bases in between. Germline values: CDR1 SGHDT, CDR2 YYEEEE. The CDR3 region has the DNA TGTGCCAGCAGCTTGGTTGCGGCGGGGCTAACGAGGGTGACAGATACGCAGTATTTT. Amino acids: CASSLVAAGLTRVTDTQYF. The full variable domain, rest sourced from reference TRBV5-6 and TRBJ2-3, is DAGVTQSPTHLIKTRGQQVTLRCSPKSGHDTVSWYQQALGQGPQFIFQYYEEEERQRGNFPDRFSGHQFPNYSSELNVNALLLGDSALYLCASSLVAAGLTRVTDTQYFGPGTRLTVL.

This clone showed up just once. The CDR3: CSVERGEKLFF. In nucleotides, the CDR3 is TGCAGTGTGGAGCGGGGTGAAAAACTGTTTTTT. The V gene is TRBV20-1, the J gene TRBJ1-4; no firm D call. The CDR3 extends over 11 amino acids. Between the trimmed V and J ends, which lost 7 bases and 7 bases, there was a span of 10 bases. Per the germline V gene, CDR1 is DFQATT and CDR2 is SNEGSKA (reference sequence).

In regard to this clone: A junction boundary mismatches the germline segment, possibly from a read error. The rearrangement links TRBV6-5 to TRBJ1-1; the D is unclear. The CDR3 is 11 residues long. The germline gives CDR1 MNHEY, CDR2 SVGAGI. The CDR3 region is CASSSGPSRVF. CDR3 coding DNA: TGTGCCAGCAGTTCAGGTCCTTCGAGAGTTTTT.

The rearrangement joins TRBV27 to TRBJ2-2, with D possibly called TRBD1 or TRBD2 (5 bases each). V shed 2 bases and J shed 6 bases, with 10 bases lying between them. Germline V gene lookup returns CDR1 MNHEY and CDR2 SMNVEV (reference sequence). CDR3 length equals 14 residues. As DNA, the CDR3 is TGTGCCAGCAGTTTACAGCTGGGGGCCGGGGAGCTGTTTTTT. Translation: CASSLQLGAGELFF.

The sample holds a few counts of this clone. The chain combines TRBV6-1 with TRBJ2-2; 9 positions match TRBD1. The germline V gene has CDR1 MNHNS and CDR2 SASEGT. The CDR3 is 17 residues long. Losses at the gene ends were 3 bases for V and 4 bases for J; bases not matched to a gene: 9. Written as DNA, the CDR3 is TGTGCCAGCAGTGAGCCCGCGGGACAGGGTTCCACCGGGGAGCTGTTTTTT. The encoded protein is CASSEPAGQGSTGELFF.

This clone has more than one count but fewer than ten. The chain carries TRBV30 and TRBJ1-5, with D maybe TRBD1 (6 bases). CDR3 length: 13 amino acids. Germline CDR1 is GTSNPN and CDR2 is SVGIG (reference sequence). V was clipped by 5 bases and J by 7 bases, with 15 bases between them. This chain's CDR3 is CAWGLTGGQPQHF. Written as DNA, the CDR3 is TGTGCCTGGGGGCTGACAGGAGGGCAGCCCCAGCATTTT.

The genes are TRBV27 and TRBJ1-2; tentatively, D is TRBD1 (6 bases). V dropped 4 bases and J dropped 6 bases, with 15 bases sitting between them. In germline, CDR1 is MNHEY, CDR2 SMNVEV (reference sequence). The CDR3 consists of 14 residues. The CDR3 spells CASSSYLGGDGYTF. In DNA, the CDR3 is TGTGCCAGCAGTTCGTATTTGGGGGGCGATGGCTACACCTTC.

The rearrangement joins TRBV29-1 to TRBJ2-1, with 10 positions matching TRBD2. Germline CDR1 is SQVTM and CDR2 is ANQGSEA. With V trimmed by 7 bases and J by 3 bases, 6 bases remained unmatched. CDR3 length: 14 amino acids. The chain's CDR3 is CSAGLAVDYNEQFF. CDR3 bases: TGCAGCGCCGGACTAGCGGTTGACTACAATGAGCAGTTCTTC.

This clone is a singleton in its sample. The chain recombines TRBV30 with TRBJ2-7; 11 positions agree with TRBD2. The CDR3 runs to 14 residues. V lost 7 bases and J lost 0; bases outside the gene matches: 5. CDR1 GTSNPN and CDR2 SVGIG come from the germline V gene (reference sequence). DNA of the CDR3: TGTGCCTACGCCACTAGCGGGAGCTCCTACGAGCAGTACTTC. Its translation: CAYATSGSSYEQYF.

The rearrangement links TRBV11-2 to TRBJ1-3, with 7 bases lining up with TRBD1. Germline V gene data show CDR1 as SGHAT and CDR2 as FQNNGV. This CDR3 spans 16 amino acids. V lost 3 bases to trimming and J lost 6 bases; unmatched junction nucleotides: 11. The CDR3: CASSFSAIQGINTIYF. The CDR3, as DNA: TGTGCCAGCAGCTTTTCGGCCATACAGGGGATAAACACCATATATTTT. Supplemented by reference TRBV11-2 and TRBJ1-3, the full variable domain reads EAGVAQSPRYKIIEKRQSVAFWCNPISGHATLYWYQQILGQGPKLLIQFQNNGVVDDSQLPKDRFSAERLKGVDSTLKIQPAKLEDSAVYLCASSFSAIQGINTIYFGEGSWLTVV.

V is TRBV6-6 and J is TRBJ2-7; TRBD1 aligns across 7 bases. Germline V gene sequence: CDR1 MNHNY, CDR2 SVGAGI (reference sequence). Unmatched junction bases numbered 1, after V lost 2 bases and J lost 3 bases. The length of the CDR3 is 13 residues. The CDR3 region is CASSYRDSYEQYF. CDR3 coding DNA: TGTGCCAGCAGTTACCGGGACAGCTACGAGCAGTACTTC.

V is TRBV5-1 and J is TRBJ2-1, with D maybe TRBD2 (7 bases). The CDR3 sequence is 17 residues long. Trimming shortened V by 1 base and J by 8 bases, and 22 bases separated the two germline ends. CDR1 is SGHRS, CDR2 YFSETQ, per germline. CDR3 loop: CASSLRGGSTTGDEQFF. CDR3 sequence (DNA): TGCGCCAGCAGCTTGAGGGGGGGCTCAACTACGGGCGATGAGCAGTTCTTC.

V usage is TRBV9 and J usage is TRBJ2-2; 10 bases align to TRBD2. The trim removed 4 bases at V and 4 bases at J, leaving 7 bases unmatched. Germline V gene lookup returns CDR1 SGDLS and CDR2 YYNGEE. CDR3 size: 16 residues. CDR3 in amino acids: CASSPLSGGFTGELFF. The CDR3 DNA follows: TGTGCCAGCAGCCCCCTTAGCGGGGGGTTCACCGGGGAGCTGTTTTTT.

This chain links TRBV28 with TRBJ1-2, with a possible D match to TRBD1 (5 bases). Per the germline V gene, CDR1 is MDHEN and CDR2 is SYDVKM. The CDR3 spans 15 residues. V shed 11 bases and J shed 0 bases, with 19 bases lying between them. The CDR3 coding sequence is TGTGCCGTCTCTTCCTGGGACGGTGCTAACTATGGCTACACCTTC. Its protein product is CAVSSWDGANYGYTF.

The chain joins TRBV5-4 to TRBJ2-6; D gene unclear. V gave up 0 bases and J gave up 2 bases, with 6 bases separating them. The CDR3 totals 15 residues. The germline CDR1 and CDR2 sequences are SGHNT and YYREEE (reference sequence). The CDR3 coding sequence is TGTGCCAGCAGCTTGGGTCCCCCTGGGGCCAACGTCCTGACTTTC. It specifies CASSLGPPGANVLTF.

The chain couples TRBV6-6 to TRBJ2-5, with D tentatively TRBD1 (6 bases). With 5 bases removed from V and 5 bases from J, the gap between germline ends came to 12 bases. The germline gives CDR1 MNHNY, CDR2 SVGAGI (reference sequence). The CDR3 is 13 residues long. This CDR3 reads CASSQGQGETQYF. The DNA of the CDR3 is TGTGCCAGCAGTCAGGGGCAAGGGGAGACCCAGTACTTC.

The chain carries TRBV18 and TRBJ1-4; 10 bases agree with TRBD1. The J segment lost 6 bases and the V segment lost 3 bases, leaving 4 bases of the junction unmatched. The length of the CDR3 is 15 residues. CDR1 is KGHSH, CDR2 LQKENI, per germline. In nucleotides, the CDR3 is TGTGCCAGCTCACCCAGACAGGGGGCGGATGAAAAACTGTTTTTT. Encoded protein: CASSPRQGADEKLFF.

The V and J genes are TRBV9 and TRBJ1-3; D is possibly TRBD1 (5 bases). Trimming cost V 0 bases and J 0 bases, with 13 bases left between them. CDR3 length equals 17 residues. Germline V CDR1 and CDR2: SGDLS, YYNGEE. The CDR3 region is CASSVGQGRGSGNTIYF. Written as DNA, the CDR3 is TGTGCCAGCAGCGTAGGGCAGGGCCGGGGCTCTGGAAACACCATATATTTT.

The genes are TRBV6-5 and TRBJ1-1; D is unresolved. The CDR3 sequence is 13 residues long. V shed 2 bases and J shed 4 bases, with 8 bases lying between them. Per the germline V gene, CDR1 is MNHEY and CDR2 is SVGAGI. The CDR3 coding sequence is TGTGCCAGCAGTTACGCGTTGTCCACTGAAGCTTTCTTT. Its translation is CASSYALSTEAFF.

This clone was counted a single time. The CDR3 DNA follows: TGTGCCAGCTCACCGGACAGGGAGGTTAACATTCAGTACTTC. Its translation: CASSPDREVNIQYF. The V and J genes are TRBV18 and TRBJ2-4; 8 bases align to TRBD1. In germline, CDR1 is KGHSH, CDR2 LQKENI. V shed 3 bases and J 7 bases; nucleotides not matched to a gene: 5. CDR3 length equals 14 residues.

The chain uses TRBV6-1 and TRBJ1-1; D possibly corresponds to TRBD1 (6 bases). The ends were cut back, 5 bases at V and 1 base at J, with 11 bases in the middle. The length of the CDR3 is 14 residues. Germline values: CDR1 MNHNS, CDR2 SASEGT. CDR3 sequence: CASSNHRENTEAFF. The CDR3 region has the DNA TGTGCCAGCAGTAACCACAGGGAGAACACTGAAGCTTTCTTT.

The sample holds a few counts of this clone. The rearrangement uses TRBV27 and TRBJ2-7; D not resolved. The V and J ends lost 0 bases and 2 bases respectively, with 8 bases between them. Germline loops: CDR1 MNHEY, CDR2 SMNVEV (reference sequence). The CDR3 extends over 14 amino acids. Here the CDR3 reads CASSLSGRTYEQYF. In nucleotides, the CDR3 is TGTGCCAGCAGTTTATCCGGACGAACCTACGAGCAGTACTTC.